Listed here are 24 T cell receptor beta chains from one sample, sequenced in a study of cytomegalovirus exposure and HLA in healthy donors. Some clones are missing from TCRdb's copy, which holds only in-frame ones; the method was immunoSEQ multiplex PCR. This sample has some 140,000 clones, with 70% to 90% found just once. Material: PBMCs. The receptors here all came from a man aged 18 to 30 in good health and CMV-seronegative.

The genes are TRBV7-8 and TRBJ1-5, with D possibly matching TRBD1 (6 bases). V shed 5 bases and J shed 5 bases, with 10 bases lying between them. The CDR3 has 13 amino acids. Germline lookup yields CDR1 SGHVS and CDR2 FQNEAQ. This CDR3 is CASSTQGDQPQHF. The CDR3, as DNA: TGTGCCAGCAGCACACAGGGAGATCAGCCCCAGCATTTT.

The V and J genes are TRBV7-2 and TRBJ2-1; a weak D match, TRBD2 (5 bases). The V end was cut by 6 bases, the J end by 8 bases, with 17 bases between. CDR3 length equals 14 residues. CDR1 is SGHTA, CDR2 FQGNSA, per germline. CDR3 loop: CASRPAPTTDEQFF. CDR3 nucleotides: TGTGCCAGCAGACCCGCCCCGACTACGGATGAGCAGTTCTTC.

This rearrangement joins TRBV5-1 to TRBJ2-1, with D perhaps matching TRBD2 (6 bases). Trimming took off 7 bases at V and 4 bases at J, with 12 bases between the two ends. CDR3 length: 13 residues. Germline assignment: CDR1 SGHRS and CDR2 YFSETQ. CDR3 protein: CASGSGLYNEQFF. In DNA, the CDR3 is TGCGCCAGCGGTAGCGGACTTTACAATGAGCAGTTCTTC.

The gene calls are TRBV5-6 and TRBJ2-7; D is possibly TRBD1 (6 bases). Trimming removed 7 bases at V and 1 base at J, with 18 bases between. The CDR3 is 15 residues long. Germline CDR1 reads SGHDT; CDR2 reads YYEEEE. The CDR3 DNA reads as TGTGCCAGCTACGGCTTTCGGGACATTTCCTACGAGCAGTACTTC. Translating it yields CASYGFRDISYEQYF.

The V and J genes are TRBV7-2 and TRBJ2-1, with TRBD2 identical over 7 bases. V was pared by 5 bases and J by 5 bases, with 9 bases of the junction left unmatched. Germline V lookup: CDR1 SGHTA, CDR2 FQGNSA. CDR3 size: 15 residues. The CDR3 DNA is TGTGCCAGCAGCACCCCGGGGGGAGGGCACAATGAGCAGTTCTTC. Protein: CASSTPGGGHNEQFF.

The gene calls are TRBV5-1 and TRBJ1-5; 8 bases match TRBD1. Germline V CDR1 and CDR2: SGHRS, YFSETQ. The V segment lost 4 bases and the J segment 4 bases; nucleotides outside the gene matches: 7. This CDR3 spans 15 amino acids. CDR3 in DNA: TGCGCCAGCAGCCTCGACAGGGGAGGTAATCAGCCCCAGCATTTT. As protein: CASSLDRGGNQPQHF.

This sequence joins TRBV6-5 and TRBJ2-3, with 7 bases lining up with TRBD2. This CDR3 is built from 14 residues. Germline V gene sequence: CDR1 MNHEY, CDR2 SVGAGI. V lost 6 bases and J lost 1; bases outside the gene matches: 4. The CDR3 loop reads CASRAGRGTDTQYF. The CDR3 DNA reads TGTGCCAGCAGGGCGGGGAGGGGCACAGATACGCAGTATTTT.

This rearrangement joins TRBV18 to TRBJ2-5; 7 nucleotides agree with TRBD1. CDR1 is KGHSH and CDR2 is LQKENI in the germline V gene. The CDR3 loop spans 17 amino acids. J lost 5 bases, V lost 0 bases, and 12 bases had no gene match. The chain's CDR3 is CASSPPGTALVGETQYF. CDR3 DNA: TGTGCCAGCTCACCACCAGGGACAGCTTTGGTTGGGGAGACCCAGTACTTC.

This rearrangement joins TRBV2 to TRBJ2-4; the D is unclear. Trimming took off 10 bases at V and 8 bases at J, with 12 bases between the two ends. Germline lookup yields CDR1 SNHLY and CDR2 FYNNEI. There are 11 residues in the CDR3. The CDR3 DNA is TGTGCCATAGCTTTCTCGGACATTCAGTACTTC. Amino acid sequence: CAIAFSDIQYF.

The chain joins TRBV28 to TRBJ1-1, with D uncertain. V was pared by 1 base and J by 11 bases, with 17 bases between. CDR3 size: 14 residues. Germline CDR1 is MDHEN and CDR2 is SYDVKM. CDR3 DNA sequence: TGTGCCAGCAGTTTATCGTTTCGGGAGGTGGGTGCTTTCTTT. It encodes CASSLSFREVGAFF.

The chain joins TRBV9 to TRBJ2-2, with TRBD2 as a possible D gene (6 bases). Trimming stripped 0 bases from V and 1 base from J, with 10 bases between. The CDR3 is 16 residues long. The germline V gene has CDR1 SGDLS and CDR2 YYNGEE. CDR3 nucleotide sequence: TGTGCCAGCAGCGTAGTCAGGGACTTGAACACCGGGGAGCTGTTTTTT. Amino acid sequence: CASSVVRDLNTGELFF.

The chain employs TRBV7-8 and TRBJ2-5, with D unclear. CDR1 and CDR2 (germline): SGHVS, FQNEAQ. The CDR3 sequence is 8 residues long. The CDR3: CVVETQYF. The DNA for the CDR3 is TGTGTAGTGGAGACCCAGTACTTC.

The chain recombines TRBV27 with TRBJ2-1, with TRBD1 as a possible D gene (6 bases). Trimming cost V 3 bases and J 0 bases, with 12 bases left between them. CDR3 length: 16 residues. Germline-derived CDR1 and CDR2 are MNHEY and SMNVEV (reference sequence). CDR3 sequence: CASSFYADSSYNEQFF. CDR3 DNA: TGTGCCAGCAGTTTTTATGCGGACAGCTCCTACAATGAGCAGTTCTTC.

The sample holds a few counts of this clone. The J gene is TRBJ2-1, the V gene TRBV12-1; TRBD2 is the table's D call and was not checked against the DNA. TRBV12-1 is described as a pseudogene. The CDR3 has 16 residues. CDR3 sequence reads: CASSFVGREGLFKQFF. The CDR3 coding sequence is TGTGCCAGCAGCTTCGTAGGGCGGGAGGGGCTCTTTAAGCAGTTCTTC.

There are a few counts of this clone. The chain carries TRBV5-6 and TRBJ2-7; tentatively, D is TRBD2 (5 bases). Between the trimmed V and J ends, which lost 0 bases and 3 bases, there was a span of 7 bases. Germline lookup yields CDR1 SGHDT and CDR2 YYEEEE. This CDR3 contains 13 residues. The DNA for the CDR3 is TGTGCCAGCAGCTTGGTCGGGGTCTACGAGCAGTACTTC. Translating it yields CASSLVGVYEQYF.

The gene calls are TRBV6-1 and TRBJ2-5; TRBD2 agrees at 9 bases. The CDR3 has 14 amino acids. With 7 bases clipped from V and 5 bases from J, the junction kept 8 bases outside the gene matches. Germline V gene lookup returns CDR1 MNHNS and CDR2 SASEGT. The CDR3 here is CASKTGLAGETQYF. CDR3 nucleotides: TGTGCCAGCAAGACGGGACTAGCCGGGGAGACCCAGTACTTC.

The rearrangement joins TRBV7-9 to TRBJ1-4; possible D gene TRBD1, 6 bases. Trimming took 5 bases from V and 5 from J, leaving 21 bases between them. The CDR3 contains 17 residues. Germline values: CDR1 SEHNR, CDR2 FQNEAQ (reference sequence). Here the CDR3 reads CASSERPGGGSNEKLFF. As DNA, the CDR3 is TGTGCCAGCAGCGAACGACCCGGCGGGGGCTCCAATGAAAAACTGTTTTTT.

The table lists this clone with a count of one. The chain has TRBV5-1 and TRBJ2-4, with a tentative D call TRBD1 (6 bases). V lost 0 bases and J 7 bases, leaving 11 bases between the germline ends. CDR3 length: 14 residues. From germline, CDR1 is SGHRS and CDR2 YFSETQ. The CDR3: CASSLGGRGNIQYF. DNA for the CDR3: TGCGCCAGCAGCTTGGGGGGGCGCGGGAACATTCAGTACTTC.

The V gene is TRBV4-1, the J gene TRBJ1-3; 11 bases line up with TRBD1. Germline-derived CDR1 and CDR2 are MGHRA and YSYEKL. V lost 4 bases to trimming and J lost 2 bases; unmatched junction nucleotides: 1. The CDR3 has 15 residues. This CDR3 reads CASSRTGGPGNTIYF. In DNA, the CDR3 is TGCGCCAGCAGCCGGACAGGGGGCCCTGGAAACACCATATATTTT.

V gene TRBV19 combines with J gene TRBJ1-5, with 9 nucleotides matching TRBD1. The length of the CDR3 is 16 residues. J gave up 2 bases and V 4 bases, and 6 bases lay outside the gene matches. Germline V gene sequence: CDR1 LNHDA, CDR2 SQIVND (reference sequence). The CDR3 DNA sequence: TGTGCCAGTAGTAATCACAGGGGGCGAGGCAATCAGCCCCAGCATTTT. Its protein product is CASSNHRGRGNQPQHF.

The chain joins TRBV6-5 to TRBJ1-2; TRBD1 might be the D (5 bases). CDR1 and CDR2 from the germline V gene are MNHEY and SVGAGI. The CDR3 spans 14 residues. With 8 bases removed from V and 1 base from J, the gap between germline ends came to 14 bases. The CDR3 reads CASGRDGDNYGYTF. The CDR3 region has the DNA TGTGCCAGCGGGCGGGACGGAGATAACTATGGCTACACCTTC.

In DNA, the CDR3 is TGTGCCAGCAGTCCTTACATCGACGGGCGGGAGTGGTTCTTC. Its protein product is CASSPYIDGREWFF. The genes are TRBV27 and TRBJ2-1; 7 bases align to TRBD2. V dropped 5 bases and J dropped 15; count of bases not matched to a gene: 16. Germline V CDR1 and CDR2: MNHEY, SMNVEV (reference sequence). The CDR3 is 14 residues long.

The chain combines TRBV6-5 with TRBJ1-1, with TRBD1 as a possible D gene (6 bases). This CDR3 spans 16 amino acids. Germline CDR1 MNHEY, CDR2 SVGAGI. V was clipped by 0 bases and J by 5 bases, with 16 bases between them. DNA for the CDR3: TGTGCCAGCAGTTACTCGATTAATCAGGGGTCTACTGAAGCTTTCTTT. It specifies CASSYSINQGSTEAFF.

The J gene is TRBJ2-7, the V gene TRBV7-2; D is possibly TRBD2 (5 bases). The CDR3 has 14 residues. Germline values: CDR1 SGHTA, CDR2 FQGNSA. V was trimmed by 1 base and J by 3 bases, leaving 10 bases between them. CDR3 nucleotides: TGTGCCAGCAGCTTAGGGCTAGCAGTCTACGAGCAGTACTTC. Translated: CASSLGLAVYEQYF.